These T cell receptor beta chains were read from a single sample in a study of blood T cell repertoires in COVID-19. TCRdb keeps only in-frame clones here, not all; method: immunoSEQ multiplex PCR. The repertoire holds 380,000 or so clones, with about 89% as singletons. Material for sequencing was peripheral blood. The receptors come from a middle-aged man with acute or convalescent COVID-19. The CDR3 runs from the conserved cysteine through the conserved F or W. D genes are given only for firm matches. Rows give clone size only sometimes, using once, few, many, or a class for an expanded clone.

>NA|16|TRBD1|TRBJ2-5|TRBV15
CATSSGNRGLWETQYF
TGTGCCACCAGCAGCGGGAACAGGGGGCTGTGGGAGACCCAGTACTTC
>NA|12|NA|TRBJ1-2|TRBV27
CASGEDSYGYTF
TGTGCCAGCGGAGAGGATAGCTATGGCTACACCTTC
>NA|16|NA|TRBJ2-7|TRBV4-2
CASSQDWGESSYEQYF
TGTGCCAGCAGCCAAGATTGGGGGGAGAGCTCCTACGAGCAGTACTTC
>NA|19|TRBD2|TRBJ2-2|TRBV4-3
CASSQQLAGGLLLTGELFF
TGCGCCAGCAGCCAACAACTAGCGGGGGGATTATTACTCACCGGGGAGCTGTTTTTT
>NA|15|TRBD1|TRBJ1-4|TRBV5-5
CASSTEQGAGEKLFF
TGTGCCAGCAGCACCGAACAGGGGGCGGGTGAAAAACTGTTTTTT
>NA|12|TRBD1|TRBJ2-3|TRBV2
CASSLRGDTQYF
TGTGCCAGCAGCCTCAGGGGGGATACGCAGTATTTT
>NA|17|TRBD1|TRBJ1-5|TRBV4-1
CASSQVAGTVSNQPQHF
TGCGCCAGCAGCCAAGTGGCCGGGACAGTGAGCAATCAGCCCCAGCATTTT
>NA|17|TRBD1|TRBJ2-5|TRBV4-2
CASSQHTGRGGAKPQYF
TGTGCCAGCAGCCAACACACCGGGCGAGGGGGCGCAAAGCCCCAGTACTTC
>NA|16|NA|TRBJ1-5|TRBV28
CASSLSRAISNQPQHF
TGTGCCAGCAGTTTAAGCCGCGCTATTAGCAATCAGCCCCAGCATTTT
>few|15|TRBD1|TRBJ2-7|TRBV6-5
CASRVDRRSSYEQYF
TGTGCCAGCAGGGTGGACAGGCGTAGCTCCTACGAGCAGTACTTC
>NA|13|NA|TRBJ1-1|TRBV19
CATARTRDTEAFF
TGTGCCACCGCTCGAACCCGAGACACTGAAGCTTTCTTT
>NA|15|NA|TRBJ2-1|TRBV6-4
CASSVGAGEGNEQFF
TGTGCCAGCAGTGTGGGGGCGGGAGAGGGGAATGAGCAGTTCTTC
>NA|15|NA|TRBJ1-2|TRBV6-6
CASSYTGREPYGYTF
TGTGCCAGCAGTTACACCGGCAGGGAACCCTATGGCTACACCTTC
>NA|17|NA|TRBJ1-5|TRBV15
CATSRVRGGMYDQPQHF
TGTGCCACCAGCAGAGTCCGCGGCGGGATGTACGATCAGCCCCAGCATTTT
>NA|16|NA|TRBJ2-4|TRBV28
CASSPLLGQRKNIQYF
TGTGCCAGCTCGCCTCTCCTCGGACAGCGCAAAAACATTCAGTACTTC
>NA|13|NA|TRBJ1-2|TRBV2
CASSDSRVYGYTF
TGTGCCAGCAGTGATTCCAGGGTATACGGCTACACCTTC
>NA|13|TRBD2|TRBJ2-5|TRBV28
CASRREALGTQYF
TGTGCCAGCAGACGGGAGGCACTGGGGACCCAGTACTTC
>once|15|NA|TRBJ2-7|TRBV9
CASSVAQGGFYEQYF
TGTGCCAGCAGCGTAGCGCAGGGGGGTTTCTACGAGCAGTACTTC
>NA|13|NA|TRBJ1-5|TRBV12-3/TRBV12-4
CASIRDSNQPQHF
TGTGCCAGCATCAGGGATTCTAATCAGCCCCAGCATTTT
>NA|14|TRBD1|TRBJ1-2|TRBV7-6
CASSWGQGPYGYTF
TGTGCCAGCAGCTGGGGACAGGGCCCTTATGGCTACACCTTC
>NA|14|NA|TRBJ2-5|TRBV7-2
CASSLDRGRETQYF
TGTGCCAGCAGCTTAGACCGGGGAAGGGAGACCCAGTACTTC
>NA|13|NA|TRBJ1-1|TRBV5-4
CASSLWQAYEAFF
TGTGCCAGCAGCTTGTGGCAGGCCTATGAAGCTTTCTTT
>NA|15|TRBD1|TRBJ1-1|TRBV9
CASSAPDRGQDEAFF
TGTGCCAGCAGCGCTCCAGACAGGGGGCAAGATGAAGCTTTCTTT
>NA|20|TRBD2|TRBJ2-2|TRBV15
CATSTGTGTSGSKSTGELFF
TGTGCCACCAGTACGGGAACCGGGACTAGCGGGAGTAAGAGCACCGGGGAGCTGTTTTTT
>NA|19|NA|TRBJ1-5|TRBV6-2/TRBV6-3
CASSYFQGFSPYSNQPQHF
TGTGCCAGCAGTTACTTCCAGGGGTTCTCCCCCTATAGCAATCAGCCCCAGCATTTT
>NA|18|NA|TRBJ2-1|TRBV28
CASSLYRQVGGIGNEQFF
TGTGCCAGCAGTCTGTATCGACAGGTTGGGGGTATAGGGAATGAGCAGTTCTTC
>NA|15|NA|TRBJ2-5|TRBV6-2/TRBV6-3
CASSSSPRGRKTQYF
NA
>once|16|TRBD1|TRBJ1-6|TRBV19
CASSRQGALSDSPLHF
TGTGCCAGTAGCAGACAGGGCGCTCTTTCGGATTCACCCCTCCACTTT
>once|14|NA|TRBJ1-4|TRBV28
CASSWRASSEKLFF
TGTGCCAGCAGTTGGAGGGCGAGTAGTGAAAAACTGTTTTTT
>once|15|NA|TRBJ1-4|TRBV14
CASSQIRGVREKLFF
TGTGCCAGCAGCCAAATCAGGGGAGTGCGGGAAAAACTGTTTTTT
>NA|14|NA|TRBJ1-1|TRBV9
CASGEDGENTEAFF
TGTGCCAGCGGGGAGGACGGGGAAAACACTGAAGCTTTCTTT
>NA|13|NA|TRBJ2-7|TRBV27
CASRGGGSYEQYF
TGTGCCAGCAGGGGAGGGGGTTCCTACGAGCAGTACTTC
>NA|13|NA|TRBJ1-2|TRBV18
CASSPGPNYGYTF
TGTGCCAGCTCACCGGGGCCAAACTATGGCTACACCTTC
>NA|14|TRBD1|TRBJ2-5|TRBV28
CASSPGTVWETQYF
TGTGCCAGCAGCCCCGGGACAGTCTGGGAGACCCAGTACTTC
>NA|16|TRBD1|TRBJ1-6|TRBV6-6
CASSYSGQGARSPLHF
TGTGCCAGCAGTTACTCCGGACAGGGGGCGAGGTCACCCCTCCACTTT
>NA|13|NA|TRBJ2-5|TRBV7-6
CASSSGQRETQYF
TGTGCCAGCAGCTCAGGACAAAGAGAGACCCAGTACTTC
>NA|13|NA|TRBJ2-7|TRBV9
CASSVAGTYEQYF
TGTGCCAGCAGCGTAGCAGGGACCTACGAGCAGTACTTC
>NA|17|TRBD1|TRBJ1-6|TRBV27
CASRGGQGRGNNSPLHF
TGTGCCAGCAGGGGTGGACAGGGTCGAGGGAATAATTCACCCCTCCACTTT
>NA|15|NA|TRBJ2-2|TRBV24-1
CATSDHTRNTGELFF
TGTGCCACCAGTGACCATACAAGAAACACCGGGGAGCTGTTTTTT
>NA|14|NA|TRBJ1-3|TRBV10-2
CASSDNFSGNTIYF
TGCGCCAGCAGTGATAATTTCTCTGGAAACACCATATATTTT
>NA|13|NA|TRBJ1-2|TRBV4-1
CASSEQVFYGYTF
TGCGCCAGCAGCGAACAGGTCTTCTATGGCTACACCTTC
>NA|15|TRBD1|TRBJ1-2|TRBV27
CASSPTGTGLPGYTF
TGTGCCAGCAGTCCAACCGGGACAGGGCTCCCTGGCTACACCTTC
>NA|14|TRBD1|TRBJ1-5|TRBV6-2/TRBV6-3
CASSDRDPSQPQHF
TGTGCCAGCAGTGACAGGGACCCCAGTCAGCCCCAGCATTTT
>NA|15|TRBD1|TRBJ1-2|TRBV19
CASSPQSSTGGGYTF
TGTGCCAGTAGTCCCCAAAGTTCGACAGGGGGGGGCTACACCTTC
>NA|13|NA|TRBJ1-2|TRBV12-3/TRBV12-4
CASSLWEGYGYTF
TGTGCCAGCAGTTTATGGGAGGGCTATGGCTACACCTTC
>NA|15|TRBD2|TRBJ2-1|TRBV3-1/TRBV3-2
CASSPREGPYNEQFF
TGTGCCAGCAGCCCGCGGGAGGGCCCCTACAATGAGCAGTTCTTC
>NA|11|TRBD1|TRBJ1-1|TRBV7-9
CASSPGTDAFF
TGTGCCAGCAGCCCCGGGACAGACGCTTTCTTT
>NA|15|TRBD1|TRBJ1-2|TRBV4-1
CASSHPGQGDYGYTF
TGCGCCAGCAGCCACCCGGGACAGGGGGACTATGGCTACACCTTC
>NA|14|NA|TRBJ2-3|TRBV5-6
CASSLEDNLDTQYF
TGTGCCAGCAGCTTGGAGGACAATTTGGATACGCAGTATTTT
>NA|15|TRBD2|TRBJ2-1|TRBV9
CASSVDSGRFGEQFF
TGTGCCAGCAGCGTGGACAGCGGGAGGTTTGGTGAGCAGTTCTTC
>NA|17|NA|TRBJ1-1|TRBV4-3
CASSQDTRSSLNTEAFF
TGCGCCAGCAGCCAAGATACGCGGTCCTCTCTGAACACTGAAGCTTTCTTT
>NA|13|TRBD1|TRBJ1-1|TRBV5-5
CASSGTENTEAFF
TGTGCCAGCAGCGGGACAGAGAACACTGAAGCTTTCTTT
>NA|18|NA|TRBJ2-2|TRBV21-1
CASSSQTSGRADAGELFF
TGTGCCAGCAGCTCCCAGACTAGCGGGAGGGCCGACGCCGGGGAGCTGTTTTTT
>once|14|TRBD1|TRBJ1-4|TRBV30
CAWSVRTGEEKLFF
TGTGCCTGGAGTGTAAGGACAGGGGAAGAAAAACTGTTTTTT
>NA|13|NA|TRBJ1-1|TRBV12-3/TRBV12-4
CASSLVQGTEAFF
TGTGCCAGCAGTTTAGTCCAGGGAACTGAAGCTTTCTTT